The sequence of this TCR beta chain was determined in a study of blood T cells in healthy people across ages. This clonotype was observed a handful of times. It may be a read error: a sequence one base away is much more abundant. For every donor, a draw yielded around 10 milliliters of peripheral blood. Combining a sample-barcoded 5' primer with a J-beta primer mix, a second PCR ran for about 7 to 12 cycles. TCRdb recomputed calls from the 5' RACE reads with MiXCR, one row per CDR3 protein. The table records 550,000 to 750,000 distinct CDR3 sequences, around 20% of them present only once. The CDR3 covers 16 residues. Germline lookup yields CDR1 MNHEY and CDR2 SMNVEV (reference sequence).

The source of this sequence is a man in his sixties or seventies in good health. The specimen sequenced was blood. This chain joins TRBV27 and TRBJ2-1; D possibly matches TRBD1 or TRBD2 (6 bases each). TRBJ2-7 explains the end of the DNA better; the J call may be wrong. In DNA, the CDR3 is TGTGCCAGCAGTTCCCCAAGCTTCGGGGGCGCCTACGAGCAGTACTTC. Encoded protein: CASSSPSFGGAYEQYF.